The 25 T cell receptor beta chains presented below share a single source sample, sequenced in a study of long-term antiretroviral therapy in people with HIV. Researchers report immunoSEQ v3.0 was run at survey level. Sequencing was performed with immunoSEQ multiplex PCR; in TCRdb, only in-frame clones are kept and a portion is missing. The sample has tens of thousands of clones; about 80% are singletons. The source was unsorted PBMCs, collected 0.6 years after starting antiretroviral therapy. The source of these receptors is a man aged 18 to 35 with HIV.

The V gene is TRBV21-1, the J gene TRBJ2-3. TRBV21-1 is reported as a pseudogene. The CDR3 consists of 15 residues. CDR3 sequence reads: CASSKGVGVTDTQYF. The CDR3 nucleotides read TGTGCCAGCAGCAAAGGAGTGGGGGTGACAGATACGCAGTATTTT.

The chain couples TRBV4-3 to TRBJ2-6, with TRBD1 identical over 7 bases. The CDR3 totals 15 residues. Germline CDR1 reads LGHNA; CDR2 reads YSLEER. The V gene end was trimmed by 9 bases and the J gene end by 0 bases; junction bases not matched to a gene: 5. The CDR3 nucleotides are TGCGCCAGTCGACAGGGAGTCTCTGGGGCCAACGTCCTGACTTTC. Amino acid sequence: CASRQGVSGANVLTF.

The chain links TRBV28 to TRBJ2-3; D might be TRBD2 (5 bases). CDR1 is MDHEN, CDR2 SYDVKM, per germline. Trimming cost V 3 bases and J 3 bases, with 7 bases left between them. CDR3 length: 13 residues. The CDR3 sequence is CASSFGGTDTQYF. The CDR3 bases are TGTGCCAGCAGTTTTGGCGGGACAGATACGCAGTATTTT. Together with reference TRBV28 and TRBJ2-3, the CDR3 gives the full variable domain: DVKVTQSSRYLVKRTGEKVFLECVQDMDHENMFWYRQDPGLGLRLIYFSYDVKMKEKGDIPEGYSVSREKKERFSLILESASTNQTSMYLCASSFGGTDTQYFGPGTRLTVL.

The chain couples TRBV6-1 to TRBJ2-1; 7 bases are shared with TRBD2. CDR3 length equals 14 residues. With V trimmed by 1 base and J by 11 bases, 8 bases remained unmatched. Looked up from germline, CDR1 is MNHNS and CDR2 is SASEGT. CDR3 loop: CASSEGGGGIKQFF. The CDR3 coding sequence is TGTGCCAGCAGTGAAGGCGGGGGAGGTATCAAGCAGTTCTTC.

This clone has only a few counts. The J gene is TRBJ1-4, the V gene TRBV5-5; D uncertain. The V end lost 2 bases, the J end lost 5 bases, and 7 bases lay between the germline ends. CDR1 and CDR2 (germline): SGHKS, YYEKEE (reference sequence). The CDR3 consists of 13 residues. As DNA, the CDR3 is TGTGCCAGCAGCTTTACGGGGAATGAAAAACTGTTTTTT. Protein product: CASSFTGNEKLFF.

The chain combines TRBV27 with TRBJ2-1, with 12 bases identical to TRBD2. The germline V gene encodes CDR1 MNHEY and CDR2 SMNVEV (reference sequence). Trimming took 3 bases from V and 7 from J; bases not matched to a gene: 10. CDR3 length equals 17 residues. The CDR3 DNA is TGTGCCAGCAGTTTTATACCTAGCGGGAGGGCCACGAATGAGCAGTTCTTC. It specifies CASSFIPSGRATNEQFF.

In nucleotides, the CDR3 is TGCGCCAGCAGCTTGGTTGTCATGAACACAGATACGCAGTATTTT. Its translation: CASSLVVMNTDTQYF. The chain combines TRBV5-1 with TRBJ2-3; D is ambiguous. Germline V gene data show CDR1 as SGHRS and CDR2 as YFSETQ. V lost 0 bases, J lost 2 bases, and 10 bases lay in between. This CDR3 region has 15 residues.

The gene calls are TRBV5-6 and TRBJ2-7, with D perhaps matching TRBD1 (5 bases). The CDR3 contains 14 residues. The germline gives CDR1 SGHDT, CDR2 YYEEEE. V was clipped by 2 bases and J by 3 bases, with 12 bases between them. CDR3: CASSFLTGNYEQYF. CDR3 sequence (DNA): TGTGCCAGCAGCTTTCTTACAGGCAACTACGAGCAGTACTTC.

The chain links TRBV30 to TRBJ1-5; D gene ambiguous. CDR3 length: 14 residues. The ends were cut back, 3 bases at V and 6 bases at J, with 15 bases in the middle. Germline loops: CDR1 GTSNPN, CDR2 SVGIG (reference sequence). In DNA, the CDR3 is TGTGCCTGGAGAGTTGGGTTCCGGGGTCAGCCCCAGCATTTT. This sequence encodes CAWRVGFRGQPQHF.

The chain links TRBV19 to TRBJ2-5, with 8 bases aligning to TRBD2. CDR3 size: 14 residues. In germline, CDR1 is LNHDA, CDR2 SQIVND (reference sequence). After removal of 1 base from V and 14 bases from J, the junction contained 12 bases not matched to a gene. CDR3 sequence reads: CASSIGGFPGLVYF. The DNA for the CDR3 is TGTGCCAGTAGTATAGGAGGGTTCCCGGGACTAGTATACTTC.

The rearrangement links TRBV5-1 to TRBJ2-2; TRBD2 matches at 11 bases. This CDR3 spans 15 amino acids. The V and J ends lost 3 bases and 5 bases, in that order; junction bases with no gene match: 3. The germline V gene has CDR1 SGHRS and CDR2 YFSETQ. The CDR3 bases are TGCGCCAGCAGCTATCTAGCGGGAGGTACCGGGGAGCTGTTTTTT. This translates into CASSYLAGGTGELFF.

CDR3 amino acids: CSASWDLEQYF. The CDR3 region has the DNA TGCAGTGCTAGTTGGGACTTGGAGCAGTACTTC. The chain couples TRBV20-1 to TRBJ2-7; TRBD2 might be the D (6 bases). CDR3 length: 11 amino acids. With 3 bases removed from V and 7 bases from J, the gap between germline ends came to 10 bases. Germline V gene lookup returns CDR1 DFQATT and CDR2 SNEGSKA (reference sequence).

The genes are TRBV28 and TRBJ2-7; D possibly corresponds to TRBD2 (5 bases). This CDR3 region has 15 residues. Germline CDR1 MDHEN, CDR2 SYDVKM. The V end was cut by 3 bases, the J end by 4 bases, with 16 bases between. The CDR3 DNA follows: TGTGCCAGCAGTTTCTCAGTGGCGGGTACATACGAGCAGTACTTC. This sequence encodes CASSFSVAGTYEQYF.

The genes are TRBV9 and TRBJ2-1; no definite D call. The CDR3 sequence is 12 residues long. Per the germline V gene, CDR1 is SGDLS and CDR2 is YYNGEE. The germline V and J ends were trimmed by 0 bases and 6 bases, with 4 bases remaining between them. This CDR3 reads CASSVGPNEQFF. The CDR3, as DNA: TGTGCCAGCAGCGTAGGCCCCAATGAGCAGTTCTTC.

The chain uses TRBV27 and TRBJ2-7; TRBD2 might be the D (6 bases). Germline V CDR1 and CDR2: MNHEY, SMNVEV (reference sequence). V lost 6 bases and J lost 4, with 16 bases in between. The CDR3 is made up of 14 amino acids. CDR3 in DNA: TGTGCCAGCAGCCCTAGTTTGGGGGGTTACGAGCAGTACTTC. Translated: CASSPSLGGYEQYF.

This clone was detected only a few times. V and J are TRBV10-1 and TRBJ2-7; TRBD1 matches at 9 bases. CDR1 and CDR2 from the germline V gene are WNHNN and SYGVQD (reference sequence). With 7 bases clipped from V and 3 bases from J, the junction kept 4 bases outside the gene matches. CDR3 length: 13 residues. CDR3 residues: CASNLDRGYEQYF. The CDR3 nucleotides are TGCGCCAGCAACCTGGACAGGGGCTACGAGCAGTACTTC.

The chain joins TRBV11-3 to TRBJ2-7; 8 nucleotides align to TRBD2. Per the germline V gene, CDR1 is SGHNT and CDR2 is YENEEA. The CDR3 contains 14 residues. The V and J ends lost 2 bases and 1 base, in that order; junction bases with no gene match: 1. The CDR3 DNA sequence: TGTGCCAGCAGCTTAACTAGCGGATCCTACGAGCAGTACTTC. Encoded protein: CASSLTSGSYEQYF.

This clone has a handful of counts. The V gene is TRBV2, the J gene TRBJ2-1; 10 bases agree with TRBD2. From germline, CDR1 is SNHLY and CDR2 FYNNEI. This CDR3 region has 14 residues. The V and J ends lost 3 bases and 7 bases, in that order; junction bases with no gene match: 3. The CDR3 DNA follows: TGTGCCAGCAGTGACCTAGCGGGAGCAAATGAGCAGTTCTTC. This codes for CASSDLAGANEQFF.

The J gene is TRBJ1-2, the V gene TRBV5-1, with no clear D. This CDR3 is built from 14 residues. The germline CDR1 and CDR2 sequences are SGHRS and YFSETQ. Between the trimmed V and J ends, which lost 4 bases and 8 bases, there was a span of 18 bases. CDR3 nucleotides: TGCGCCAGCAGCCAAAAGGCGAACACGGGGGGCTACACCTTC. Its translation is CASSQKANTGGYTF.

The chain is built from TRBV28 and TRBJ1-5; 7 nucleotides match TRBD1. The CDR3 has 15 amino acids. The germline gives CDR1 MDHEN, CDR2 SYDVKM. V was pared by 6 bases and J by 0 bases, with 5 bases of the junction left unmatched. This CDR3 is CASRVQGHSNQPQHF. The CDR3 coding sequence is TGTGCCAGCAGGGTACAGGGGCATAGCAATCAGCCCCAGCATTTT.

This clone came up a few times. CDR3 sequence: CASSAWTSGDNEQFF. The CDR3 bases are TGTGCCAGCAGCGCTTGGACTAGCGGTGACAATGAGCAGTTCTTC. This chain connects TRBV9 to TRBJ2-1, with 10 bases aligning to TRBD2. V was clipped by 3 bases and J by 5 bases; unmatched bases: 5. Germline-derived CDR1 and CDR2 are SGDLS and YYNGEE. The CDR3 runs to 15 residues.

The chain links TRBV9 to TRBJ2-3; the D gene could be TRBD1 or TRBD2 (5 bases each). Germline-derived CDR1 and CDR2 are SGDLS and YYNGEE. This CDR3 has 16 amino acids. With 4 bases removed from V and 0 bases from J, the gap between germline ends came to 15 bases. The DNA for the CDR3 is TGTGCCAGCAGCACCCAACTGGGACCCAGCACAGATACGCAGTATTTT. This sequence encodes CASSTQLGPSTDTQYF. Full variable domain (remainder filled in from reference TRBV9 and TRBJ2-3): DSGVTQTPKHLITATGQRVTLRCSPRSGDLSVYWYQQSLDQGLQFLIQYYNGEERAKGNILERFSAQQFPDLHSELNLSSLELGDSALYFCASSTQLGPSTDTQYFGPGTRLTVL.

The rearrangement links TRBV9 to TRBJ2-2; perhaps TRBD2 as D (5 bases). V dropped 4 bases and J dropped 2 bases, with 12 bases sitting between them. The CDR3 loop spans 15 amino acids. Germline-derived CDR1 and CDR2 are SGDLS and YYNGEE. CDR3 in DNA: TGTGCCAGCAGCCCCGCCGGGATCAACACCGGGGAGCTGTTTTTT. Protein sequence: CASSPAGINTGELFF.

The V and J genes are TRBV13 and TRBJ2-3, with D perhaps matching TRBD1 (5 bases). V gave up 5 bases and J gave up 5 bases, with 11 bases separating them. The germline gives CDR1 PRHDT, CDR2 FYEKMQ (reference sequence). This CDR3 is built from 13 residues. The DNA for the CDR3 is TGTGCCAGCAGCGCCCGAAGGGGAGATACGCAGTATTTT. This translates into CASSARRGDTQYF.

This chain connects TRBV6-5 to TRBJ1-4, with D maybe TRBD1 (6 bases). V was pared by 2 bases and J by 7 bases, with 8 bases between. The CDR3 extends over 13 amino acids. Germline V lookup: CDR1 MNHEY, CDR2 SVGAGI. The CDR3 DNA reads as TGTGCCAGCAGTTACCAGGGGATTGAAAAACTGTTTTTT. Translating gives CASSYQGIEKLFF.